A single sample is the source of the 19 T cell receptor beta chains below, sequenced in a study of shared clonotypes between healthy human individuals. Only in-frame clones appear in the TCRdb table, and some are missing; sequencing was by immunoSEQ multiplex PCR. The sample gives fewer than 600,000 clones, roughly four fifths of which show up once; around 13% is in the top ten. The sequencing sample was made of PBMCs. The receptor set was obtained from a woman aged 40 to 50 in good health. Some clones in this sample may be carry-over from other donors' samples.

The J gene is TRBJ1-2, the V gene TRBV28, with D unresolved. The CDR3 loop spans 13 amino acids. Between the trimmed V and J ends, which lost 6 bases and 4 bases, there was a span of 12 bases. The V gene's germline CDR1 is MDHEN and CDR2 SYDVKM. The CDR3 nucleotides are TGTGCCAGCAGGACCGGGCCAGCCTATGGCTACACCTTC. Its translation is CASRTGPAYGYTF.

This clone was recorded a few times. J is TRBJ2-4 and V is TRBV5-1, with TRBD2 identical over 10 bases. The CDR3 extends over 14 amino acids. Germline V gene sequence: CDR1 SGHRS, CDR2 YFSETQ. Trimming at V came to 7 bases and at J to 8 bases, leaving 9 bases not matched to a gene. For the CDR3, the DNA is TGCGCCAGCTGTCCTAGCGGGAGTGTTGACATTCAGTACTTC. Translation gives CASCPSGSVDIQYF.

CDR3 protein: CASSPARGGRISYEQYF. The CDR3 bases are TGTGCCAGCAGCCCCGCGCGGGGCGGGAGGATCTCCTACGAGCAGTACTTC. V gene TRBV7-7 combines with J gene TRBJ2-7; 8 bases fit TRBD2. V lost 5 bases and J lost 0; bases outside the gene matches: 12. The CDR3 is 17 amino acids. From germline, CDR1 is SSHAT and CDR2 FNYEAQ (reference sequence).

Comment on this clone: A much larger clone lies a single base off, so this may be a read error. The chain couples TRBV28 to TRBJ1-1; D remains unclear. V shed 5 bases and J shed 1 base, with 11 bases lying between them. In germline, CDR1 is MDHEN, CDR2 SYDVKM. There are 14 residues in the CDR3. In DNA, the CDR3 is TGTGCCAGCAGTATTACGTGGGGGAACACTGAAGCTTTCTTT. Translation gives CASSITWGNTEAFF.

V is TRBV28 and J is TRBJ1-5; tentative D call: TRBD1 (5 bases). Trimming took off 6 bases at V and 7 bases at J, with 10 bases between the two ends. The germline gives CDR1 MDHEN, CDR2 SYDVKM. CDR3 length: 12 amino acids. CDR3 residues: CASSYWGQPQHF. The CDR3 region has the DNA TGTGCCAGCAGCTACTGGGGGCAGCCCCAGCATTTT.

About this clone itself: This clone may be a read error of a much larger clone one base away. At the DNA level, this CDR3 is encoded by other sequences in the same sample as well. In nucleotides, the CDR3 is TGCGCCAGCAGCTTGGGGACTAGCACAGATACGCAGTATTTT. It encodes CASSLGTSTDTQYF. J is TRBJ2-3 and V is TRBV5-1, with D possibly TRBD2 on 5 matching bases. CDR1 and CDR2 from the germline V gene are SGHRS and YFSETQ. The CDR3 runs 14 residues. The V end was cut by 0 bases, the J end by 0 bases, with 5 bases between.

The V gene is TRBV2, the J gene TRBJ1-2; unclear D gene. V was trimmed by 1 base and J by 5 bases, leaving 8 bases between them. The CDR3 contains 13 residues. The V gene's germline CDR1 is SNHLY and CDR2 FYNNEI. CDR3 sequence: CASSEEGQYGYTF. For the CDR3, the DNA is TGTGCCAGCAGTGAAGAGGGTCAGTATGGCTACACCTTC.

The V and J genes are TRBV9 and TRBJ2-7; 12 positions agree with TRBD1. Germline V gene sequence: CDR1 SGDLS, CDR2 YYNGEE. With V trimmed by 5 bases and J by 6 bases, 9 bases remained unmatched. The CDR3 consists of 15 residues. This CDR3 reads CASSRSWDRGPEQYF. The CDR3 DNA is TGTGCCAGCAGTCGTAGTTGGGACAGGGGGCCCGAGCAGTACTTC. Combining the CDR3 with reference TRBV9 and TRBJ2-7 gives the whole variable domain DSGVTQTPKHLITATGQRVTLRCSPRSGDLSVYWYQQSLDQGLQFLIQYYNGEERAKGNILERFSAQQFPDLHSELNLSSLELGDSALYFCASSRSWDRGPEQYFGPGTRLTVT.

The V and J genes are TRBV27 and TRBJ2-3, with D unclear. CDR3 length: 13 amino acids. Per the germline V gene, CDR1 is MNHEY and CDR2 is SMNVEV (reference sequence). Trimming removed 3 bases at V and 0 bases at J, with 4 bases between. CDR3 coding DNA: TGTGCCAGCAGTTTTCGGAGCACAGATACGCAGTATTTT. It specifies CASSFRSTDTQYF.

This clone was observed once. The CDR3 coding sequence is TGTGCCAGCAGCCCTCCTTCCCGGGACTGGAGCTCCTACAATGAGCAGTTCTTC. Protein sequence: CASSPPSRDWSSYNEQFF. The chain has TRBV28 and TRBJ2-1; TRBD2 might be the D (6 bases). The CDR3 is made up of 18 amino acids. The germline V and J ends were trimmed by 6 bases and 0 bases, with 21 bases remaining between them. Per germline, CDR1 MDHEN and CDR2 SYDVKM. Together with reference TRBV28 and TRBJ2-1, the CDR3 gives the full variable domain: DVKVTQSSRYLVKRTGEKVFLECVQDMDHENMFWYRQDPGLGLRLIYFSYDVKMKEKGDIPEGYSVSREKKERFSLILESASTNQTSMYLCASSPPSRDWSSYNEQFFGPGTRLTVL.

The V and J genes are TRBV7-3 and TRBJ2-2, with D perhaps TRBD2 (6 bases). V was clipped by 5 bases and J by 6 bases, with 22 bases between them. CDR1 and CDR2 (germline): SGHTA, FQGTGA. The CDR3 consists of 17 residues. The CDR3 region has the DNA TGTGCCAGCAGCCATGCCCTTGTGGGAGGTCTCGCCGGGGAGCTGTTTTTT. This gives the protein CASSHALVGGLAGELFF.

With regard to this clone: Within the sample, other DNA sequences also encode this same CDR3. This chain connects TRBV11-2 to TRBJ1-1; D call uncertain. Germline V lookup: CDR1 SGHAT, CDR2 FQNNGV. This CDR3 spans 15 amino acids. V lost 0 bases and J lost 2, with 10 bases in between. The CDR3 protein is CASSLDRAGNTEAFF. The CDR3 DNA is TGTGCCAGCAGCTTAGATCGGGCGGGCAACACTGAAGCTTTCTTT.

V gene TRBV29-1 combines with J gene TRBJ1-1; D remains unclear. The CDR3 contains 11 residues. Germline values: CDR1 SQVTM, CDR2 ANQGSEA. V shed 7 bases and J shed 4 bases, with 10 bases lying between them. The CDR3 DNA reads as TGCAGCGCCGAAAAGGGCACTGAAGCTTTCTTT. Encoded protein: CSAEKGTEAFF.

V gene TRBV28 combines with J gene TRBJ2-1; possibly TRBD1 or TRBD2 for D (5 bases each). Germline CDR1 MDHEN, CDR2 SYDVKM. V was cut by 10 bases and J by 9 bases, with 16 bases left in between. The CDR3 consists of 12 residues. The CDR3 sequence: CATTGALSEQFF. In nucleotides, the CDR3 is TGTGCCACCACCGGGGCACTGAGTGAGCAGTTCTTC.

This clone was seen a few times. The sample carries other DNA sequences with the same CDR3. This chain links TRBV28 with TRBJ1-5; possibly TRBD1 for D (6 bases). The CDR3 length is 13 residues. Germline lookup yields CDR1 MDHEN and CDR2 SYDVKM. The V and J ends lost 5 bases and 7 bases respectively, with 12 bases between them. For the CDR3, the DNA is TGTGCCAGCAGTGGGGGGGCTGGACAGCCCCAGCATTTT. Translated: CASSGGAGQPQHF.

Worth noting for this clone: This may come from a read error, since a much larger clone is one base off. CDR3 in DNA: TGTGCCCGGCATAACAGGGGCTACGAGCAGTACTTC. Translation gives CARHNRGYEQYF. The chain joins TRBV30 to TRBJ2-7; 7 nucleotides line up with TRBD1. Germline V gene lookup returns CDR1 GTSNPN and CDR2 SVGIG (reference sequence). The CDR3 length is 12 residues. J was trimmed by 3 bases and V by 8 bases; bases with no gene match: 7.

The CDR3 region has the DNA TGTGCCAGCAGTATCCGGACTAGCGGTTACCAAGAGACCCAGTACTTC. Translation gives CASSIRTSGYQETQYF. V and J are TRBV27 and TRBJ2-5, with 10 bases that match TRBD2. Germline V lookup: CDR1 MNHEY, CDR2 SMNVEV (reference sequence). Trimming at V came to 5 bases and at J to 0 bases, leaving 6 bases not matched to a gene. The CDR3 consists of 16 residues.

V gene TRBV6-5 combines with J gene TRBJ2-5; weak D call: TRBD1 (5 bases). CDR1 is MNHEY, CDR2 SVGAGI, per germline. The CDR3 runs to 16 residues. V gave up 0 bases and J gave up 3 bases, with 14 bases separating them. CDR3 sequence: CASSYSPGAMEETQYF. The DNA of the CDR3 is TGTGCCAGCAGTTACTCTCCTGGGGCGATGGAAGAGACCCAGTACTTC.

The V call is TRBV4-2, the J call TRBJ1-1, with D unresolved. CDR3 length: 16 residues. Trimming stripped 0 bases from V and 6 bases from J, with 17 bases between. Germline lookup yields CDR1 LGHNA and CDR2 YNFKEQ. In DNA form, the CDR3 reads TGTGCCAGCAGCCAAGAGGTCGCGGTGGGGAGCGCTGAAGCTTTCTTT. Encoded protein: CASSQEVAVGSAEAFF.